This T cell receptor beta chain was sequenced for a study of regulatory T cells in long-lasting Graves disease. According to the study, TCR beta libraries were built with iRepertoire HTBI primers and CDR3-region Arm-PCR. TCRdb recomputed calls from the multiplex PCR reads with MiXCR, one row per CDR3 protein. The table lists roughly 420,000 distinct CDR3 sequences, about 16% of them singletons. This clonotype has ten or more counts. There are 13 residues in the CDR3. Germline assignment: CDR1 SGHTA and CDR2 FQGTGA. Trimming shortened V by 5 bases and J by 3 bases, and 8 bases separated the two germline ends. Stated time point: newly diagnosed GD, antithyroid drugs for less than 3 months. Scientists built the TCR library using RNA that was extracted from PBMCs.

The specimen comprised peripheral blood mononuclear cells (PBMCs), sampled at new diagnosis, from a patient treated with antithyroid drugs. This TCR was recovered from a female donor with Graves disease. The rearrangement links TRBV7-3 to TRBJ1-5; D is unclear. The CDR3 loop reads CASSPEPNQPQHF. The CDR3 nucleotides are TGTGCCAGCAGCCCGGAGCCCAATCAGCCCCAGCATTTT.